The clone carrying this TCR beta chain has ten or more counts. Its antigen is still unknown. The sample belongs to a study of breast tumors, draining lymph nodes, adjacent tissues. Findings and caveats of the study: That most tumor T cells come from lymph nodes remained unproven. The data were judged consistent with most tumor T cells coming from lymph node and expanding in tumor. Tumor repertoires ranked between lymph nodes and nontumor tissue in diversity, with V and J gene preferences.

Breast cancer patients provided tissue from their axillary draining lymph nodes. V shed 4 bases and J shed 0 bases, with 9 bases lying between them. Germline V gene lookup returns CDR1 SGDLS and CDR2 YYNGEE. The CDR3 consists of 14 residues. TCRdb recomputed calls from the multiplex PCR reads with MiXCR, one row per CDR3 protein. In the table there are roughly 100,000 distinct CDR3 sequences, around 30% of which are singletons. The source of this sequence is a female donor with breast cancer. Some clones in this sample may be carry-over from other donors' samples. The chain carries TRBV9 and TRBJ2-3, with a possible D match to TRBD1 (5 bases). The sequenced sample consisted of axillary lymph node tissue. CDR3 loop: CASSPRDSTDTQYF. The CDR3 bases are TGTGCCAGCAGCCCCAGGGATAGCACAGATACGCAGTATTTT.